This TCR beta chain originates from a study of T cells in Graves' hyperthyroidism and ophthalmopathy. The patients, who ranged from 18 to 65 in age, presented with newly diagnosed hyperthyroidism lasting under 2 months. V lost 0 bases to trimming and J lost 2 bases, with 10 bases between them. This CDR3 contains 15 residues. Germline V gene sequence: CDR1 MGHDK, CDR2 SYGVNS. Amplification targeted TCR beta CDR3 regions from RNA transcripts. First-round RT-PCR with HTBI primers amplified the TCR CDR3 region. MiXCR, applied by TCRdb to the multiplex PCR reads, yields one record per CDR3 protein. Here the sample spans about 560,000 distinct CDR3 sequences, over 15% being singletons.

V gene TRBV25-1 combines with J gene TRBJ2-5; D may be TRBD2 (5 bases). Sequenced: blood. This TCR was recovered from a young woman with Graves' hyperthyroidism. The CDR3 here is CASSEYEGLQETQYF. CDR3 sequence (DNA): TGTGCCAGCAGTGAATATGAGGGTTTACAAGAGACCCAGTACTTC. The full variable domain, completed using reference TRBV25-1 and TRBJ2-5, is EADIYQTPRYLVIGTGKKITLECSQTMGHDKMYWYQQDPGMELHLIHYSYGVNSTEKGDLSSESTVSRIRTEHFPLTLESARPSHTSQYLCASSEYEGLQETQYFGPGTRLLVL.